What follows describes a single T cell receptor beta chain. Its antigen is as yet unknown. The sample comes from a study of T cell repertoires in cytomegalovirus infection. Study in general: Carrying CMV and the relevant HLA type showed in public TCR beta signatures. The study, taken as a whole, reports: CMV-specific HLA-C-restricted TCR beta clonotypes dominated the ex vivo response.

Looked up from germline, CDR1 is SNHLY and CDR2 is FYNNEI. The CDR3 runs 15 residues. Trimming stripped 2 bases from V and 4 bases from J, with 9 bases between. A single record per CDR3 protein comes from TCRdb applying MiXCR to the reads. The sample contains fewer than 950,000 distinct CDR3 sequences, about 31% of which appear only once. This TCR came from a human donor in good health (CMV status not recorded). Some clones in this sample may be carry-over from other donors' samples. The chain links TRBV2 to TRBJ2-6; no definite D call. This specimen consisted of cultured CD8+ T cells from PBMCs, obtained from culture after CMV antigen stimulation. The CDR3 DNA reads as TGTGCCAGCAGTGAACAAGGGATGGGGGCCAACGTCCTGACTTTC. It encodes CASSEQGMGANVLTF.